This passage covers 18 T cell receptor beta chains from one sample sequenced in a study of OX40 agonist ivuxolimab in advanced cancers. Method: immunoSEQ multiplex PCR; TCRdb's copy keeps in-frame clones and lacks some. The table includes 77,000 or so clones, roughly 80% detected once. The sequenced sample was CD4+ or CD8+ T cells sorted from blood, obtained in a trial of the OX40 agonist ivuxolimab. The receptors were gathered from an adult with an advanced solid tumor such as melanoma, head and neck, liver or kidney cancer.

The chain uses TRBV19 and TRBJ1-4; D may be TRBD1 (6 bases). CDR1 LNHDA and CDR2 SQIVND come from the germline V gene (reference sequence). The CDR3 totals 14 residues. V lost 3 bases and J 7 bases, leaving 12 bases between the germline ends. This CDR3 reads CASSMRAGVEKLFF. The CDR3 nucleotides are TGTGCCAGTAGTATGAGGGCAGGGGTTGAAAAACTGTTTTTT.

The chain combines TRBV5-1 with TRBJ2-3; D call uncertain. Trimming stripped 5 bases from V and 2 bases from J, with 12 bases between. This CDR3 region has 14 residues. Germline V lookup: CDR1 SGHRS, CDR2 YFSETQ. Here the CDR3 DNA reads TGCGCCAGCAGTGTGGATCCCCTCACAGATACGCAGTATTTT. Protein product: CASSVDPLTDTQYF.

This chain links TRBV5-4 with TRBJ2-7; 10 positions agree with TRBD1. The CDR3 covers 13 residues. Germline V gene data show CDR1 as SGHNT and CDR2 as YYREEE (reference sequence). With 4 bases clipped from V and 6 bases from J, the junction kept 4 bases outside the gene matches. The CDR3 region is CASSIGTGVEQYF. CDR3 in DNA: TGTGCCAGCAGCATCGGGACAGGGGTCGAGCAGTACTTC.

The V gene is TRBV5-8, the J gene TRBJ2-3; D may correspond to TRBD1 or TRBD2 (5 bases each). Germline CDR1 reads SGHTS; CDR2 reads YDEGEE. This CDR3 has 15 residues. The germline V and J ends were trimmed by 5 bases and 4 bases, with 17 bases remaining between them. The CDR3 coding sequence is TGTGCCAGCAGGGGGGACGCCCGTAGCGCAGATACGCAGTATTTT. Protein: CASRGDARSADTQYF.

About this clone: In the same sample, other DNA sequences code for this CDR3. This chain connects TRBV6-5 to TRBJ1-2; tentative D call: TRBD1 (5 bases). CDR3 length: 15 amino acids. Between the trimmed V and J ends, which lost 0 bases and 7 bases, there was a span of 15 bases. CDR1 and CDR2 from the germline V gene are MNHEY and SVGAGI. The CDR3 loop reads CASSYSNRKGGGYTF. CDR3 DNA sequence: TGTGCCAGCAGTTACTCGAACAGGAAAGGCGGTGGCTACACCTTC.

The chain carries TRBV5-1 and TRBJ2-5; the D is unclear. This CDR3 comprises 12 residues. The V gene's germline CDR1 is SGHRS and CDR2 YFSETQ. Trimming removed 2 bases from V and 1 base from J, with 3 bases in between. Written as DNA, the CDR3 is TGCGCCAGCAGCTTCCCCCAAGAGACCCAGTACTTC. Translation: CASSFPQETQYF.

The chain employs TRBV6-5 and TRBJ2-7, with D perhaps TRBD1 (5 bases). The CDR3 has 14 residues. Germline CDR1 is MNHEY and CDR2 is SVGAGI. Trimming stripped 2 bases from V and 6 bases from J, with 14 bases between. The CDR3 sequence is CASSYADTGAEQYF. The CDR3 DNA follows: TGTGCCAGCAGTTACGCGGACACTGGGGCCGAGCAGTACTTC.

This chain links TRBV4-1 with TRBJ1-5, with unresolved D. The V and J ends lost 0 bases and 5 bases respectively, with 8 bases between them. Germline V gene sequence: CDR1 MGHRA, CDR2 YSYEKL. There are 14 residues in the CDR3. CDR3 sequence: CASSQEHWYQPQHF. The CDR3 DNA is TGCGCCAGCAGCCAAGAACATTGGTATCAGCCCCAGCATTTT.

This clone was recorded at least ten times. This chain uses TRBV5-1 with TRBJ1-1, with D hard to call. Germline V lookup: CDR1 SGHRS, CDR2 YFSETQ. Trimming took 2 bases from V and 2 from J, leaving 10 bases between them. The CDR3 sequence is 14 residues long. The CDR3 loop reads CASSFGQPNTEAFF. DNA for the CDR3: TGCGCCAGCAGCTTCGGCCAGCCCAACACTGAAGCTTTCTTT.

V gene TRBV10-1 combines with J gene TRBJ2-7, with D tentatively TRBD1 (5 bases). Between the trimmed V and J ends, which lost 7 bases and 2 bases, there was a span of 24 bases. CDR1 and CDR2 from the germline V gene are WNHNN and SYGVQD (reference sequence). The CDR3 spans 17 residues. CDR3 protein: CASTDCDDRAPTYEQYF. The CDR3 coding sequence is TGCGCCAGCACCGATTGCGATGACAGAGCCCCTACCTACGAGCAGTACTTC.

CDR3: CASSPTGSSYNEQFF. The CDR3 DNA sequence: TGTGCCAGCTCGCCTACAGGGAGCTCCTACAATGAGCAGTTCTTC. The chain is built from TRBV18 and TRBJ2-1; maybe TRBD1 (6 bases). CDR1 and CDR2 from the germline V gene are KGHSH and LQKENI. CDR3 size: 15 residues. Trimming took off 6 bases at V and 0 bases at J, with 12 bases between the two ends.

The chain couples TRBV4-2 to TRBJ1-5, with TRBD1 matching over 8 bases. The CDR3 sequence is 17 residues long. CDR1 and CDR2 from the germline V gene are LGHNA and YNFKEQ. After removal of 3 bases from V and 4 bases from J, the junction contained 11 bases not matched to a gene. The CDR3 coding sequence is TGTGCCAGCAGCCACAAAGACAGAACAGGGGGTAATCAGCCCCAGCATTTT. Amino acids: CASSHKDRTGGNQPQHF.

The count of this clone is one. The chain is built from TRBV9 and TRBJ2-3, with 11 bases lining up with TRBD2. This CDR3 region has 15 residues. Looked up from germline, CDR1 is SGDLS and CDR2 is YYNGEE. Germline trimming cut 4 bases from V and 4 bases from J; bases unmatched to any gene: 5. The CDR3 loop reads CASSMTSGIADTQYF. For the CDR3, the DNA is TGTGCCAGCAGCATGACTAGCGGGATCGCAGATACGCAGTATTTT.

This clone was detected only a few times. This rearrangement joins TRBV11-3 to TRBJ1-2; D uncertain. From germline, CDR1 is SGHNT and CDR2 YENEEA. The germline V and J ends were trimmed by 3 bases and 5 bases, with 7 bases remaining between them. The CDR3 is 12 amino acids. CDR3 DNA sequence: TGTGCCAGCAGCTTCGGCGGTTATGGCTACACCTTC. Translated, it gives CASSFGGYGYTF.

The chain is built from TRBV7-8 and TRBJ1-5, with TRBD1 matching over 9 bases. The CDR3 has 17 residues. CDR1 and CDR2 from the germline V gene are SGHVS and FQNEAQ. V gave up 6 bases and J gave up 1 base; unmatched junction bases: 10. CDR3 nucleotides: TGTGCCAGCAGGGGGGGCACACAGGGGGCGAGCAATCAGCCCCAGCATTTT. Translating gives CASRGGTQGASNQPQHF. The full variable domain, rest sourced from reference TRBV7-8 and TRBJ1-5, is GAGVSQSPRYKVAKRGQDVALRCDPISGHVSLFWYQQALGQGPEFLTYFQNEAQLDKSGLPSDRFFAERPEGSVSTLKIQRTQQEDSAVYLCASRGGTQGASNQPQHFGDGTRLSIL.

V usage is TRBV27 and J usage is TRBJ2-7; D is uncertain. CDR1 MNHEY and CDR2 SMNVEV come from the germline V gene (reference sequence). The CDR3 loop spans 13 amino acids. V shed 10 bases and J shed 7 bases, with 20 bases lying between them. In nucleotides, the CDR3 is TGTGCCACCAAACCCCACTCGGTTTTGGAGCAGTACTTC. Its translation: CATKPHSVLEQYF.

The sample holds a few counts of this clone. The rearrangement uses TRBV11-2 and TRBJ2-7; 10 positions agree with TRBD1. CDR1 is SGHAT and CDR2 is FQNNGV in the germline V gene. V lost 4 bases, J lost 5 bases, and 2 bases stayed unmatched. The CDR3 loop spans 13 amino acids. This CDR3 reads CASSWDRGHEQYF. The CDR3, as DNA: TGTGCCAGCAGCTGGGACAGGGGCCACGAGCAGTACTTC.

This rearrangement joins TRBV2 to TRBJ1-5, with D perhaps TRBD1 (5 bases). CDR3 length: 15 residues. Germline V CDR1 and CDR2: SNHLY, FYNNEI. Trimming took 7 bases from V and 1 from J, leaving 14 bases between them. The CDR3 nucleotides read TGTGCCAGCACCCTATCCGGGGGGAGCAATCAGCCCCAGCATTTT. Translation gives CASTLSGGSNQPQHF.